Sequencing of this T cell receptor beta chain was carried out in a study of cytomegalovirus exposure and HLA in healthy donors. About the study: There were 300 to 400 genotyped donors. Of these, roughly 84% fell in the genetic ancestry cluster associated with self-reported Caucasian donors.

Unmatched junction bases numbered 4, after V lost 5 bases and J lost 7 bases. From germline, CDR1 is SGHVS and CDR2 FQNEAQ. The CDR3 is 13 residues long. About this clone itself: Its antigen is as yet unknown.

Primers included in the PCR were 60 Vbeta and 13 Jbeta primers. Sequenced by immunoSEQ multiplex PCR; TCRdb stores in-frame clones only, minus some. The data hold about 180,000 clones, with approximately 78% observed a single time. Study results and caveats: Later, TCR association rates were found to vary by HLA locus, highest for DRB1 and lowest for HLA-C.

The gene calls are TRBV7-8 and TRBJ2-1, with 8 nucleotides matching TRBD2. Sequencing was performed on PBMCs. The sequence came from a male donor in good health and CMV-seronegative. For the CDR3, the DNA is TGTGCCAGCAGCACGGGACTAGTTAATGAGCAGTTCTTC. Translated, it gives CASSTGLVNEQFF.